This is a list of T cell receptor beta chains from one sample in a study of cytomegalovirus exposure and HLA in healthy donors. Using immunoSEQ multiplex PCR, the repertoire was profiled, and TCRdb retains in-frame clones only, with some absent. Here the sample spans 95,000 to 150,000 clones, around 70% being singletons. The sequencing sample was made of PBMCs. The origin of the receptors is a middle-aged woman in good health and CMV-seropositive. Each CDR3 is given with its conserved first and last residue. The D gene is left open where the match is weak. Not all rows give a size; the values are once, few, many and, for expanded clones, a class.

>TRBD2|TRBJ2-1|.|TRBV4-2
CASSPGLAGANNEQFF
TGTGCCAGCAGCCCCGGACTAGCGGGGGCCAATAATGAGCAGTTCTTC
>.|TRBJ1-1|.|TRBV29-1
CSVEGGIPEAFF
TGCAGCGTTGAGGGGGGGATCCCTGAAGCTTTCTTT
>.|TRBJ1-4|few|TRBV19
CASSTLATNEKLFF
TGTGCCAGTAGCACTCTTGCAACTAATGAAAAACTGTTTTTT
>TRBD1|TRBJ2-3|.|TRBV18
CASSPEQGAHDTQYF
TGTGCCAGCTCACCAGAACAGGGGGCCCATGATACGCAGTATTTT
>TRBD1|TRBJ1-3|.|TRBV9
CASSAGTVGNTIYF
TGTGCCAGCAGCGCGGGGACAGTCGGAAACACCATATATTTT
>TRBD2|TRBJ2-3|.|TRBV2
CASSATSGGADTQYF
TGTGCCAGCAGTGCCACTAGCGGGGGGGCAGATACGCAGTATTTT
>.|TRBJ2-3|.|TRBV9
CASSPLYSTQYF
TGTGCCAGCAGCCCCCTTTATAGCACGCAGTATTTT
>.|TRBJ1-5|.|TRBV12-5
CAGGSRVSPQHF
TGTGCTGGTGGTTCGCGGGTCTCTCCCCAGCATTTT
>.|TRBJ2-2|.|TRBV9
CASSVEARSWGLFF
TGTGCCAGCAGCGTAGAGGCGCGGTCGTGGGGCCTGTTTTTT
>TRBD2|TRBJ2-7|.|TRBV6-4
CASISGTNTFIKYEQYF
TGTGCCAGCATTTCCGGGACTAACACGTTCATAAAATACGAGCAGTACTTC
>TRBD2|TRBJ2-3|.|TRBV13
CASSPGGSSKNTQYF
TGTGCCAGCAGTCCGGGGGGGAGTAGTAAAAATACGCAGTATTTT
>TRBD1|TRBJ1-2|.|TRBV6-5
CASSQRQGFYTF
TGTGCCAGCAGCCAAAGACAGGGATTCTACACCTTC
>.|TRBJ1-5|.|TRBV7-9
CASSQGLPGDQPQHF
TGTGCCAGCAGCCAGGGCCTCCCGGGGGATCAGCCCCAGCATTTT
>.|TRBJ2-7|few|TRBV19
CASSSLQGYEQYF
TGTGCCAGTAGTAGCCTACAGGGTTACGAGCAGTACTTC
>TRBD1|TRBJ2-2|once|TRBV7-8
CASSSLARQGAYTGELFF
TGTGCCAGCAGCAGCTTAGCCCGGCAGGGGGCTTACACCGGGGAGCTGTTTTTT
>.|TRBJ1-1|.|TRBV5-8
CASSLQGWGTEAFF
TGTGCCAGCAGCCTCCAGGGGTGGGGCACTGAAGCTTTCTTT
>TRBD1|TRBJ1-2|.|TRBV6-5
CASSDTGQDYGYTF
TGTGCCAGCAGCGACACCGGACAGGACTATGGCTACACCTTC
>.|TRBJ2-3|.|TRBV5-5
CASQGLVTDTQYF
TGTGCCAGCCAGGGCTTGGTCACAGATACGCAGTATTTT
>.|TRBJ2-3|.|TRBV10-3
CAISGAYTDTQYF
TGTGCCATCAGTGGGGCATACACAGATACGCAGTATTTT
>.|TRBJ1-2|few|TRBV6-5
CASRTTGFGYTF
TGTGCCAGCAGAACAACAGGGTTTGGCTACACCTTC
>.|TRBJ1-2|few|TRBV9
CASSVMDSYGYTF
TGTGCCAGCAGCGTAATGGACAGCTATGGCTACACCTTC
>.|TRBJ2-7|.|TRBV15
CATSRGQYYEQYF
TGTGCCACCAGCAGAGGACAGTACTACGAGCAGTACTTC
>TRBD1|TRBJ2-1|.|TRBV15
CATSRARGLYNEQFF
TGTGCCACCAGCAGAGCCAGGGGGCTCTACAATGAGCAGTTCTTC
>.|TRBJ1-1|.|TRBV19
CASNQGLNTEAFF
TGTGCCAGTAATCAGGGTTTGAACACTGAAGCTTTCTTT
>.|TRBJ1-3|.|TRBV7-9
CASSLGGTSSGNTIYF
TGTGCCAGCAGCTTAGGAGGCACCTCCTCTGGAAACACCATATATTTT
>TRBD1|TRBJ1-2|.|TRBV6-6
CASRIPRDRAGYTF
TGTGCCAGCAGAATCCCCCGGGACAGGGCTGGCTACACCTTC
>.|TRBJ2-3|.|TRBV5-5
CASSSHTDTQYF
TGTGCCAGCAGCTCCCACACAGATACGCAGTATTTT
>.|TRBJ1-1|.|TRBV18
CASSPNQGGNTEAFF
TGTGCCAGCTCACCAAACCAGGGTGGGAACACTGAAGCTTTCTTT
>TRBD1|TRBJ1-2|.|TRBV19
CASSIGTGGYGYTF
TGTGCCAGTAGTATAGGGACAGGAGGCTATGGCTACACCTTC
>TRBD2|TRBJ2-3|once|TRBV11-2
CASSLTGTSGGRTDTQYF
TGTGCCAGCAGCTTAACGGGTACTAGCGGGGGGCGCACAGATACGCAGTATTTT
>.|TRBJ1-2|few|TRBV7-9
CASSLALSTRQISYGYTF
TGTGCCAGCAGCTTAGCGCTAAGTACGAGACAGATCTCCTATGGCTACACCTTC
>TRBD1|TRBJ1-4|.|TRBV2
CASSARRGTDNEKLFF
TGTGCCAGCAGCGCCAGGCGCGGGACAGATAATGAAAAACTGTTTTTT
>.|TRBJ1-1|.|TRBV10-2
CASSESGGGREAFF
TGCGCCAGCAGTGAGTCCGGGGGGGGCCGTGAAGCTTTCTTT
>TRBD1|TRBJ2-2|.|TRBV7-9
CASSYWTGETGELFF
TGTGCCAGCAGCTACTGGACAGGGGAGACCGGGGAGCTGTTTTTT
>TRBD2|TRBJ2-6|few|TRBV7-3
CASSSSGGTSGANVLTF
TGTGCCAGCAGCTCAAGCGGGGGGACCTCTGGGGCCAACGTCCTGACTTTC
>.|TRBJ2-3|.|TRBV11-3
CASSLGRSTDTQYF
TGTGCCAGCAGCTTGGGCAGGAGCACAGATACGCAGTATTTT
>.|TRBJ1-4|few|TRBV7-3
CASRPGAAANEKLFF
TGTGCCAGCAGACCAGGGGCGGCAGCTAATGAAAAACTGTTTTTT
>TRBD1|TRBJ1-1|.|TRBV10-3
CAISGDRDDTEAFF
TGTGCCATCAGCGGAGACAGGGATGACACTGAAGCTTTCTTT
>.|TRBJ1-2|once|TRBV5-4
CASSPNSQGGYTF
TGTGCCAGCAGCCCGAACTCCCAGGGTGGCTACACCTTC
>TRBD1|TRBJ2-5|.|TRBV5-1
CASSSAGTGGETQYF
TGCGCCAGCAGCTCCGCCGGGACAGGGGGTGAGACCCAGTACTTC
>.|TRBJ2-3|.|TRBV2
CASSPGQSADTQYF
TGTGCCAGCAGCCCTGGGCAGAGTGCAGATACGCAGTATTTT
>.|TRBJ2-7|few|TRBV5-1
CASSLALNSDRGYEQYF
TGCGCCAGCAGCTTGGCCCTGAACAGCGATCGGGGCTACGAGCAGTACTTC
>.|TRBJ2-2|once|TRBV10-3
CATGSGELFF
TGTGCCACGGGGTCCGGGGAGCTGTTTTTT
>.|TRBJ1-1|.|TRBV7-6
CASSLYSWSGTEAFF
TGTGCCAGCAGCTTATACTCATGGTCAGGCACTGAAGCTTTCTTT
>TRBD2|TRBJ2-7|few|TRBV27
CASSLFSGGAQYIYEQYF
TGTGCCAGCAGTTTGTTTAGCGGGGGGGCCCAATATATCTACGAGCAGTACTTC
>TRBD1|TRBJ1-2|.|TRBV7-9
CASSPGGEGYTF
TGTGCCAGCAGCCCAGGGGGCGAGGGCTACACCTTC
>.|TRBJ1-4|.|TRBV7-2
CASSRQAVPSQEKLFF
TGTGCCAGCAGCCGGCAGGCCGTCCCAAGTCAGGAAAAACTGTTTTTT
>.|TRBJ2-7|.|TRBV5-1
CASGLGYEQYF
TGCGCCAGCGGGCTGGGTTACGAGCAGTACTTC
>TRBD2|TRBJ2-7|.|TRBV9
CASSVDGKRGGEQYF
TGTGCCAGCAGCGTAGATGGGAAAAGGGGAGGGGAGCAGTACTTC
>.|TRBJ2-7|.|TRBV28
CASSFRGQFYEQYF
TGTGCCAGCAGTTTCAGGGGTCAGTTCTACGAGCAGTACTTC
>.|TRBJ1-1|.|TRBV6-5
CASSSASGSTQAFF
TGTGCCAGCAGTTCCGCATCGGGGAGCACTCAAGCTTTCTTT
>.|TRBJ2-7|.|TRBV2
CASSGNRENSYEQYF
TGTGCCAGCAGCGGGAATAGGGAAAACTCCTACGAGCAGTACTTC